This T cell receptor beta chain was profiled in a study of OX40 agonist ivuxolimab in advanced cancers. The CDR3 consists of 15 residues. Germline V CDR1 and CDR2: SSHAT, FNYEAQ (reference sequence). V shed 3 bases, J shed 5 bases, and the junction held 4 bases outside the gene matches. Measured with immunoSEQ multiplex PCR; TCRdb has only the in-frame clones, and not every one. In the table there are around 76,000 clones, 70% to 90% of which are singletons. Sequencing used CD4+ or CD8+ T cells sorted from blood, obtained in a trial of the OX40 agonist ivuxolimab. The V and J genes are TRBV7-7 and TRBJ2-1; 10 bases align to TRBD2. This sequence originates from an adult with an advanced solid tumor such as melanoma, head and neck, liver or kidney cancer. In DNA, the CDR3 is TGTGCCAGCAGCTTCGGAACTAGCGGGAACAATGAGCAGTTCTTC. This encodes CASSFGTSGNNEQFF.